This TCR beta chain emerged from a study of T cells in Graves' hyperthyroidism and ophthalmopathy (dated by TCRdb to 2018 to 2020). Regarding the complete study: Peripheral blood was sampled at the time of initial diagnosis, prior to any treatment. To identify distinguishing TCR V-J signatures, a discovery cohort of 95 to 100 patients was used, comprising 43 with Graves' ophthalmopathy and around 60 with stable Graves' hyperthyroidism. Prospective prediction of ophthalmopathy was tested in an independent validation cohort consisting of fewer than 20 hyperthyroidism patients and around 17 patients who later progressed to ophthalmopathy. The roughly 100 discovery patients were randomly divided into training and test sets at a 7:3 ratio. The study also compared thyroid tissue and blood T-cell repertoires from about 6 Graves' hyperthyroidism patients. Once sampling was done, hyperthyroidism patients were given methimazole at a starting dose of 30 mg daily, whereas ophthalmopathy patients were given high-dose intravenous methylprednisolone. According to the paper, TCR Vbeta CDR3 sequencing was carried out on over 130 peripheral blood samples, which came from 40 to 45 ophthalmopathy, around 74 hyperthyroidism and roughly 17 progressor patients.

A patient counted as having stable Graves' hyperthyroidism if no progression to ophthalmopathy occurred over 18 months of follow-up. Hyperthyroidism patients were newly diagnosed, had a disease duration of under 2 months, and were aged 18 to 65 years. Patients with uncontrolled infections, other autoimmune diseases, pregnancy or lactation were excluded. Diagnoses relied on clinical symptoms, serum thyroxine and TRAb, thyroid ultrasound and orbital computed tomography. PBMCs were separated from roughly 10 ml of fresh peripheral blood using Ficoll-Paque density gradient centrifugation. Total RNA was extracted with Trizol reagent, and quality was checked on an Agilent 2100 Bioanalyzer. Details on this clonotype: What this receptor recognizes is not known. The record has no base qualities; no much larger clone is one base away.

The TCR beta CDR3 regions were amplified from the RNA transcripts. A first-round RT-PCR of the TCR CDR3 used the HTBI primer set with the Qiagen OneStep RT-PCR kit. A second multiplex PCR round built the libraries, followed by size selection and purification. The libraries were sequenced on an Illumina HiSeq2000 using paired-end 100 bp reads. Per the original workflow: SOAPnuke was used to process the raw data, with reads discarded if the reads contained adapters or uncalled bases, had a mean Phred below 15, or lacked an exact constant-primer or identifier match. COPE v1.2.5 was used to merge high-quality paired reads, and clonotypes were defined as unique nucleotide sequences. MiTCR v1.1 was used to align clonotypes to the IMGT TRBV, TRBD and TRBJ reference segments. The analysis was restricted to V-J combinations with a frequency above 0.0001, which together covered about 99% of the repertoires. A TCS score was defined as the ratio of F50 (clonal expansion) to E x V (chaos), with BLOSUM62-based TCRdist applied between CDR3 peptides within each V-J. Welch's t-statistics and random forest reduced fewer than 550 V-J features to some 14, which were used in a naive Bayes classifier (R e1071). Starting from the raw public reads, TCRdb applied fastp trimming at Q25, assembled clones with MiXCR and retained in-frame beta chains. One record per CDR3 amino acid sequence lists the most common genes and DNA. TCRdb's processing, not the study's, gives the V and J calls here. The sample data list about 500,000 distinct CDR3 sequences, and 16% of these were observed just once. The top ten hold more than 15% of the sample.

Study-wide findings and limitations: In validation, the model predicted progression to ophthalmopathy with around 71% sensitivity and about 73% specificity, a median of 6.5 months before onset. Most expanded thyroid clonotypes (frequency above 0.001) were also detected in blood, a finding suggesting that blood repertoires may reflect thyroid immune responses. Sample size was not statistically predetermined, and investigators were not blinded to group allocation. Ophthalmopathy was separated from stable hyperthyroidism by a 13 V-J signature model, with approximately 85% sensitivity and roughly 84% specificity obtained in cross-validation and 80%/75% obtained in testing.

This clonotype originated in a woman under 30 with Graves' hyperthyroidism. What was sequenced was blood.

The CDR3 here reads CASSTRVSPLHF. The nucleotide sequence reads TGTGCCAGCAGCACCAGGGTCTCACCCCTCCACTTT. The sequence links TRBV9 to TRBJ1-6; a tentative D call is TRBD1 (5 bases match). From its cysteine to its phenylalanine, the CDR3 spans 12 amino acids. The entry retains the CDR3 DNA only, 36 bases that are in frame from base 1. Per the germline V gene, SGDLS is the CDR1 and YYNGEE is the CDR2. The junction shows trimming of 4 bases on V and 10 bases on J, plus 9 bases between the germline ends.